This record concerns one T cell receptor (beta chain) sequence. The target antigen is unknown. Other DNA sequences in the sample encode the same CDR3. This record comes from a study of shared clonotypes between healthy human individuals. Using immunoSEQ multiplex PCR, the repertoire was profiled, and TCRdb retains in-frame clones only, with some absent. Of about 2 million clones listed, 95% are singletons. Per the germline V gene, CDR1 is LNHDA and CDR2 is SQIVND (reference sequence). Trimming removed 4 bases from V and 1 base from J, with 8 bases in between. This CDR3 comprises 13 residues. Study-wide results and limits: Having only a few donors restricted how much genetic and exposure-history diversity was captured. In general, naive subsets displayed greater estimated richness than memory subsets did.

The chain carries TRBV19 and TRBJ2-7; weak D call: TRBD1 (6 bases). Sequencing was carried out using naive CD4+ T cells sorted from blood. The subset denotes: CD45RA+ positively selected. The receptor's source is a man between 18 and 35 years old in good health. The CDR3 loop is CASSTQGSYEQYF. As DNA, the CDR3 is TGTGCCAGTAGTACACAGGGTTCCTACGAGCAGTACTTC.